This T cell receptor (beta chain) comes out of a study of T cell changes during pregnancy in multiple sclerosis (dated by TCRdb to 2018 to 2020). With regard to the full study: In women with multiple sclerosis, the researchers looked at how the T cell repertoire shifted as pregnancy progressed.

From cysteine to phenylalanine, the CDR3 is 15 amino acids long. Of all the DNA, just the CDR3 is kept, 45 bases in frame from base 1. V was cut back by 4 bases and J by 11 bases, leaving a gap of 24 bases between them. The germline V gene supplies CDR1 SGDLS and CDR2 YYNGEE. Libraries were built with the immunoSEQ multiplex PCR assay. TCRdb took this table from immuneACCESS and kept in-frame rearrangements with V and J called. Such tables lack part of the clones; where checked against another copy, unresolved V genes explain under half of the gap, and the rest is unexplained. Here the sample has under 45,000 clones; about nine tenths occur a single time. Of the sample, roughly 0.69% falls within the top ten clones. Comment on this clone: The target of this receptor is not known. No base quality values were provided; no much bigger clone lies one nucleotide off.

The rearranged segments are TRBV9 and TRBJ1-1, with TRBD1 perhaps the D gene, on 6 matching bases. The sequencing here drew on CD4+ T cells from peripheral blood mononuclear cells, taken in the first trimester of pregnancy. This clonotype originated in a female donor with multiple sclerosis, enrolled in a pregnancy study. The base sequence is TGTGCCAGCAGCCCGTCCCCGCAGGGGTCCTCAGTGGCTTTCTTT. This encodes CASSPSPQGSSVAFF.